These 4 T cell receptor beta chains were sequenced from one sample in a study of cytomegalovirus exposure and HLA in healthy donors. Vbeta (60) and Jbeta (13) primers were used in the PCR. Profiled with immunoSEQ multiplex PCR; TCRdb holds only in-frame clones, not every one. The sample lists more than 90,000 clones; about 80% were seen once. Sequences were obtained from PBMCs. All receptors derive from a woman between 55 and 75 years old in good health and CMV-seronegative.

This clone was picked up a small number of times. V is TRBV5-1 and J is TRBJ2-1, with 7 bases fitting TRBD2. V shed 0 bases, J shed 6 bases, and the junction held 6 bases outside the gene matches. Germline-derived CDR1 and CDR2 are SGHRS and YFSETQ. CDR3 length: 15 residues. The CDR3 bases are TGCGCCAGCAGCTTGGAGGCGGGAGCGGTCAATGAGCAGTTCTTC. It encodes CASSLEAGAVNEQFF.

The chain joins TRBV6-1 to TRBJ1-2, with 9 bases fitting TRBD1. The CDR3 sequence is 16 residues long. V was clipped by 0 bases and J by 4 bases; unmatched bases: 6. CDR1 is MNHNS, CDR2 SASEGT, per germline. The DNA of the CDR3 is TGTGCCAGCAGTGAAGCGCCGACAGGGGGGTTCTATGGCTACACCTTC. This codes for CASSEAPTGGFYGYTF.

The chain recombines TRBV5-1 with TRBJ2-7, with 9 bases fitting TRBD1. The CDR3 length is 15 residues. The V segment lost 0 bases and the J segment 5 bases; nucleotides outside the gene matches: 6. The V gene's germline CDR1 is SGHRS and CDR2 YFSETQ. The CDR3 DNA sequence: TGCGCCAGCAGCTTGGAAGGGGACAGGGTAAACGAGCAGTACTTC. It specifies CASSLEGDRVNEQYF.

The chain carries TRBV7-6 and TRBJ2-7; 12 bases map to TRBD2. There are 15 residues in the CDR3. Germline lookup yields CDR1 SGHVS and CDR2 FNYEAQ. The trim removed 1 base at V and 5 bases at J, leaving 3 bases unmatched. The CDR3 loop reads CASSLGTSGKDEQYF. The CDR3 DNA sequence: TGTGCCAGCAGCTTAGGGACTAGCGGGAAAGACGAGCAGTACTTC.